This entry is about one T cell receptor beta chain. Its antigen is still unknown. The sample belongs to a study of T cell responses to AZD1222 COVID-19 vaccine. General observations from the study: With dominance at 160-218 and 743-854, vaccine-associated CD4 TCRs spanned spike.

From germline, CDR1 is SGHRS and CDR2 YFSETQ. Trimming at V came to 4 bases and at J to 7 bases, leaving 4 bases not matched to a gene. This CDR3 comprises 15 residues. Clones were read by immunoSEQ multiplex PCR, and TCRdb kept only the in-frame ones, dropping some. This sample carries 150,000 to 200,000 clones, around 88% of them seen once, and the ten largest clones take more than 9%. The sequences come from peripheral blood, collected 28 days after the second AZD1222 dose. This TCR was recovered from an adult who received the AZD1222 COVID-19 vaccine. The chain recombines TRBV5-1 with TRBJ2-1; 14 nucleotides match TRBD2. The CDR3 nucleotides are TGCGCCAGCAGCCCCGGGACTAGCGGGGGTAATGAGCAGTTCTTC. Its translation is CASSPGTSGGNEQFF.